This section outlines one T cell receptor beta chain sequence together with its context. Its matching antigen is unknown. TCRdb keeps only in-frame clones here, not all; method: immunoSEQ multiplex PCR. The table includes around 19,000 clones, around four fifths detected once. Time point denoted: 266 days after commencement of treatment, after nivolumab therapy. Specified treatment: AdE1-LMPpoly-expanded autologous EBV-specific T-cell therapy followed by anti-PD-1 nivolumab. This specimen comes from a study of EBV T-cell therapy then PD-1 blockade in nasopharyngeal carcinoma. V dropped 1 base and J dropped 5 bases, with 23 bases sitting between them. This CDR3 has 19 residues. CDR1 and CDR2 (germline): LGHNA, YSLEER.

This TCR came from a man aged 35 to 55 with nasopharyngeal carcinoma. This specimen was CD8+ T cells from blood, taken at roughly day 270 from a patient whose treatment included autologous EBV-specific T cells and nivolumab. The chain links TRBV4-3 to TRBJ2-2, with D perhaps TRBD1 or TRBD2 (6 bases each). CDR3 coding DNA: TGCGCCAGCAGCCAAGTTACCTCCCTCCACAGGGCGGGGACCGGGGAGCTGTTTTTT. It yields the protein CASSQVTSLHRAGTGELFF.